This passage covers 6 T cell receptor beta chains from one sample sequenced in a study of blood T cell repertoires in COVID-19. Using immunoSEQ multiplex PCR, the repertoire was profiled, and TCRdb retains in-frame clones only, with some absent. Of under 200,000 clones listed, 80% to 95% are singletons. The sample consisted of peripheral blood. The receptors were sampled from a man in his fifties or sixties with acute or convalescent COVID-19.

The CDR3 region is CATSDQQRSTDTQYF. The CDR3, as DNA: TGTGCCACCAGTGATCAACAGCGGAGCACAGATACGCAGTATTTT. This sequence joins TRBV24-1 and TRBJ2-3, with D maybe TRBD2 (5 bases). The CDR3 is 15 residues long. The V end was cut by 3 bases, the J end by 0 bases, with 9 bases between. The germline gives CDR1 KGHDR, CDR2 SFDVKD.

The chain has TRBV5-6 and TRBJ2-7; 8 nucleotides match TRBD1. Germline V CDR1 and CDR2: SGHDT, YYEEEE. The CDR3 is made up of 15 amino acids. V shed 0 bases, J shed 7 bases, and the junction held 9 bases outside the gene matches. The CDR3 loop reads CASSLGDRGLGEQYV. DNA of the CDR3: TGTGCCAGCAGCTTGGGAGACAGGGGACTGGGGGAGCAGTACGTC.

This clone was counted once. This chain links TRBV20-1 with TRBJ2-3, with 11 bases identical to TRBD2. CDR1 DFQATT and CDR2 SNEGSKA come from the germline V gene (reference sequence). This CDR3 region has 18 residues. The junction had 14 bases not matched to a gene; V was cut back by 3 bases and J by 3 bases. Here the CDR3 reads CSASSSRTSGSFTDTQYF. The DNA for the CDR3 is TGCAGTGCTAGTAGTTCCCGAACTAGCGGGAGTTTTACAGATACGCAGTATTTT.

This chain uses TRBV28 with TRBJ1-4; D may be TRBD1 (6 bases). Deletions cut 4 bases from V and 5 bases from J, with 26 bases between. The V gene's germline CDR1 is MDHEN and CDR2 SYDVKM. CDR3 length: 19 residues. CDR3 protein: CASSSYPVRGPNLNEKLFF. DNA for the CDR3: TGTGCCAGCAGTTCCTATCCCGTCAGGGGCCCCAACCTAAATGAAAAACTGTTTTTT.

The J gene is TRBJ1-2, the V gene TRBV27; 9 positions agree with TRBD1. The germline gives CDR1 MNHEY, CDR2 SMNVEV (reference sequence). Unmatched junction bases numbered 6, after V lost 5 bases and J lost 2 bases. The CDR3 totals 15 residues. The CDR3 region is CASSPRTGVNYGYTF. The CDR3 DNA reads TGTGCCAGCAGTCCGAGGACAGGGGTGAACTATGGCTACACCTTC.

The gene calls are TRBV10-2 and TRBJ2-1; TRBD1 matches at 11 bases. The CDR3 contains 15 residues. From germline, CDR1 is WSHSY and CDR2 SAAADI. After removal of 2 bases from V and 6 bases from J, the junction contained 3 bases not matched to a gene. This CDR3 is CASSEAGTGGNEQFF. CDR3 DNA sequence: TGCGCCAGCAGTGAGGCCGGGACAGGGGGCAATGAGCAGTTCTTC.